A selection of T cell receptor beta chains follows, all from one sample in a study of T cells in Graves' hyperthyroidism and ophthalmopathy. TCRdb used MiXCR to reprocess the multiplex PCR reads, holding one entry per CDR3 protein. Of around 270,000 distinct CDR3 sequences listed, less than 20% are singletons. Sequenced: blood. These TCRs come from a man aged 45-65 years with Graves' ophthalmopathy. The CDR3 runs from the conserved cysteine through the conserved F or W. D genes are given only for firm matches. The listing skips clone size in some rows; elsewhere it reads once, few, many or a size class.

many	TRBV2	TRBJ2-3	NA	CASSFGTPVGTRDTQYF	TGTGCCAGCAGTTTCGGGACTCCGGTAGGGACACGAGATACGCAGTATTTT
NA	TRBV28	TRBJ2-7	NA	CASSPDSDTGYEQYF	TGTGCCAGCAGTCCCGACTCCGATACCGGGTACGAGCAGTACTTC
few	TRBV19	TRBJ2-4	NA	CASSMAGTRAKNIQYF	TGTGCCAGTAGTATGGCCGGGACAAGGGCCAAAAACATTCAGTACTTC
NA	TRBV2	TRBJ2-7	TRBD2	CASIGRVLYEQYF	TGTGCCAGCATAGGGAGGGTCCTCTACGAGCAGTACTTC
few	TRBV6-1	TRBJ2-2	NA	CASSNKATGELFF	TGTGCCAGCAGCAATAAGGCCACCGGGGAGCTGTTTTTT
NA	TRBV30	TRBJ2-2	NA	CAFLSGGELFF	TGTGCCTTTCTTAGCGGTGGGGAGCTGTTTTTT
few	TRBV30	TRBJ2-5	NA	CAWSLGNTGNF	TGTGCCTGGAGCCTGGGGAATACGGGGAACTTC
many	TRBV2	TRBJ1-2	NA	CASRRGGRDYGYTF	TGTGCCAGCAGGAGGGGCGGGCGCGACTATGGCTACACCTTC
many	TRBV28	TRBJ1-1	TRBD1	CASRAGGQPPEAFF	TGTGCCAGCAGGGCTGGGGGACAGCCTCCTGAAGCTTTCTTT
few	TRBV11-2	TRBJ2-2	TRBD2	CASSPTGGGYGTGELFF	TGTGCCAGCAGCCCGACGGGGGGGGGGTATGGCACCGGGGAGCTGTTTTTT
many	TRBV7-3	TRBJ2-1	TRBD2	CASSLTLAGVGEQFF	TGTGCCAGCAGCTTAACTCTAGCGGGAGTGGGTGAGCAGTTCTTC
NA	TRBV6-1	TRBJ1-1	NA	CASLRGRRMLAFF	TGTGCCAGCCTCCGAGGACGGCGGATGTTGGCTTTCTTT
many	TRBV7-8	TRBJ2-3	NA	CASSLVWRGEGDTQYF	TGTGCCAGCAGCCTAGTCTGGCGGGGAGAGGGAGATACGCAGTATTTT
few	TRBV29-1	TRBJ2-5	NA	CSVATRAETQYF	TGCAGCGTTGCGACCCGGGCGGAGACCCAGTACTTC
few	TRBV7-2	TRBJ2-7	NA	CASSSQGSHYEQYF	TGTGCCAGCAGCTCTCAGGGGAGCCACTACGAGCAGTACTTC
NA	TRBV12-3/TRBV12-4	TRBJ1-5	TRBD1	CASSFTGDNQPQHF	TGTGCCAGCAGTTTTACAGGGGACAATCAGCCCCAGCATTTT
NA	TRBV10-3	TRBJ1-1	NA	CAIQTLNTEAFF	TGTGCCATACAGACGTTGAACACTGAAGCTTTCTTT
NA	TRBV10-3	TRBJ2-2	TRBD2	CAISGYSGRNTGELFF	TGTGCCATCAGTGGATATAGCGGGAGGAACACCGGGGAGCTGTTTTTT
many	TRBV6-1	TRBJ1-5	NA	CASSPSVDQPQHF	TGTGCCAGCAGTCCCAGCGTAGATCAGCCCCAGCATTTT
many	TRBV7-8	TRBJ2-7	TRBD2	CASSTLAGGAEQYF	TGTGCCAGCAGCACACTAGCGGGAGGTGCAGAGCAGTACTTC
NA	TRBV12-3/TRBV12-4	TRBJ2-7	NA	CASSFQDRYYEQYF	TGTGCCAGCAGTTTCCAAGACAGATACTACGAGCAGTACTTC
many	TRBV20-1	TRBJ2-1	NA	CSARDRRGDYNEQFF	TGCAGTGCTAGAGATAGGAGGGGGGACTACAATGAGCAGTTCTTC
many	TRBV5-1	TRBJ2-7	TRBD1	CASSSTGGFYEQYF	TGCGCCAGCAGCTCGACAGGGGGCTTCTACGAGCAGTACTTC
many	TRBV5-1	TRBJ1-1	NA	CASKRTVENTEAFF	TGCGCCAGTAAGAGGACAGTAGAGAACACTGAAGCTTTCTTT
NA	TRBV28	TRBJ1-3	NA	CASSSRVGGNTIYF	TGTGCCAGCAGTTCCCGAGTCGGTGGAAACACCATATATTTT
few	TRBV6-1	TRBJ1-4	NA	CASSTTRGFYEKLFF	TGTGCCAGCAGCACTACACGGGGCTTTTATGAAAAACTGTTTTTT
many	TRBV20-1	TRBJ2-7	NA	CSARDKNPYEQYF	TGCAGTGCTAGAGATAAGAACCCCTACGAGCAGTACTTC
many	TRBV29-1	TRBJ1-2	NA	CSVVEGAIGGYTF	TGCAGCGTTGTGGAGGGTGCAATTGGTGGCTACACCTTC
few	TRBV9	TRBJ2-7	TRBD2	CASSVESAGVYEQYF	TGTGCCAGCAGCGTAGAAAGTGCGGGAGTATACGAGCAGTACTTC
NA	TRBV29-1	TRBJ1-4	NA	CGSYGSNEKLFF	TGCGGCTCCTACGGGTCTAATGAAAAACTGTTTTTT
few	TRBV2	TRBJ2-7	TRBD1	CASREQTGGKQYF	TGTGCCAGCAGAGAGCAAACAGGGGGCAAGCAGTACTTC
few	TRBV20-1	TRBJ1-5	NA	CSATEGGQPQHF	TGCAGTGCCACCGAAGGGGGTCAGCCCCAGCATTTT
few	TRBV15	TRBJ1-5	NA	CATSRRTENQPQHF	TGTGCCACCAGCAGACGGACAGAAAATCAGCCCCAGCATTTT
many	TRBV3-1	TRBJ1-2	TRBD1	CASSQEPGGMRGYTF	TGTGCCAGCAGCCAAGAGCCAGGGGGCATGCGTGGCTACACCTTC
few	TRBV5-1	TRBJ2-7	NA	CASSLKQSSYEQYF	TGCGCCAGCAGCCTTAAACAGAGCTCCTACGAGCAGTACTTC
many	TRBV5-8	TRBJ2-1	TRBD2	CASSPWTSGSTEQFF	TGTGCCAGCAGCCCCTGGACTAGCGGGAGTACTGAGCAGTTCTTC
many	TRBV30	TRBJ1-4	NA	CAWSVPSWASTNEKLFF	TGTGCCTGGAGTGTACCCAGTTGGGCCTCAACTAATGAAAAACTGTTTTTT
NA	TRBV28	TRBJ2-1	NA	CASSLTYYNEQFF	TGTGCCAGCAGTTTGACATACTACAATGAGCAGTTCTTC
NA	TRBV5-1	TRBJ2-7	TRBD1	CASSLVGTGPYEQYF	TGCGCCAGCAGCTTGGTAGGGACAGGGCCCTACGAGCAGTACTTC
NA	TRBV7-3	TRBJ2-5	NA	CAGSYLGSSGETQYF	TGTGCCGGCAGCTACCTAGGCTCGTCGGGGGAGACCCAGTACTTC
many	TRBV7-9	TRBJ2-5	NA	CASSLGGTQETQYF	TGTGCCAGCAGCTTGGGCGGGACTCAAGAGACCCAGTACTTC
NA	TRBV5-1	TRBJ1-5	TRBD1	CASREGRGRDQPQHF	TGCGCCAGCAGGGAAGGGAGGGGGCGCGATCAGCCCCAGCATTTT
NA	TRBV24-1	TRBJ1-1	TRBD1	CATSDVDRPAFF	TGTGCCACCAGTGATGTGGACAGGCCGGCTTTCTTT
many	TRBV28	TRBJ2-7	TRBD1	CASTHRGEVREQYF	TGTGCCAGCACCCACAGGGGGGAGGTTCGCGAGCAGTACTTC
few	TRBV7-9	TRBJ2-2	TRBD2	CASRVAGDRITGELFF	TGTGCCAGCAGGGTAGCGGGAGATCGTATCACCGGGGAGCTGTTTTTT
many	TRBV7-3	TRBJ2-6	NA	CASSYSSGANVLTF	TGTGCCAGCAGCTACTCCTCTGGGGCCAACGTCCTGACTTTC
NA	TRBV7-3	TRBJ2-5	TRBD2	CASSGGLAGGQETQYF	TGTGCCAGCAGCGGGGGTCTAGCGGGGGGACAAGAGACCCAGTACTTC
NA	TRBV28	TRBJ2-4	TRBD1	CASSYGTANPNIQYF	TGTGCCAGCAGTTACGGGACAGCAAATCCAAACATTCAGTACTTC
few	TRBV24-1	TRBJ2-5	NA	CATSDPTSLQETQYF	TGTGCCACCAGTGACCCGACTAGTCTCCAAGAGACCCAGTACTTC
NA	TRBV19	TRBJ1-1	NA	CASSSSRIMNTEAFF	TGTGCCAGTAGTTCAAGCCGGATCATGAACACTGAAGCTTTCTTT
NA	TRBV9	TRBJ2-1	TRBD2	CASSPLPGLAGYNEQFF	TGTGCCAGCAGCCCTCTCCCGGGACTAGCGGGATACAATGAGCAGTTCTTC
NA	TRBV19	TRBJ2-7	TRBD2	CASSGSASGSYEQYF	TGTGCCAGTAGTGGCAGCGCTAGCGGCTCCTACGAGCAGTACTTC
many	TRBV11-2	TRBJ2-7	NA	CASSLVGAFSYEQYF	TGTGCCAGCAGCTTAGTGGGGGCTTTTTCCTACGAGCAGTACTTC
few	TRBV2	TRBJ2-6	NA	CASDQGSGANVLTF	TGTGCCAGCGATCAGGGGAGTGGGGCCAACGTCCTGACTTTC